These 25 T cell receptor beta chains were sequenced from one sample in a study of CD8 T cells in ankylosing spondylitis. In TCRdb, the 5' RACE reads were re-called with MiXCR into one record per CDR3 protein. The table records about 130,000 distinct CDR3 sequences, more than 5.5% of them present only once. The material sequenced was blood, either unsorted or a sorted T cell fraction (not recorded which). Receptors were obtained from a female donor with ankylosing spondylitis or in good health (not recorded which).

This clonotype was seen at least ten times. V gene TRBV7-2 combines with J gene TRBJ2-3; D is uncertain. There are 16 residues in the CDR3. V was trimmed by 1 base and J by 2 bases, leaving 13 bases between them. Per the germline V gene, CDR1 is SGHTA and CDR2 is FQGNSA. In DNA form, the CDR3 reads TGTGCCAGCAGCTTAGTAACCGCCGCTCCCACAGATACGCAGTATTTT. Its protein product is CASSLVTAAPTDTQYF.

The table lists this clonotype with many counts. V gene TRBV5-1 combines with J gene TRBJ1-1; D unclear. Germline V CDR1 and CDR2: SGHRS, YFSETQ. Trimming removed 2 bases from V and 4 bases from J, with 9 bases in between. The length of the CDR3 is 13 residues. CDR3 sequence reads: CASSFWSSTEAFF. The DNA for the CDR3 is TGCGCCAGCAGCTTTTGGAGTAGCACTGAAGCTTTCTTT.

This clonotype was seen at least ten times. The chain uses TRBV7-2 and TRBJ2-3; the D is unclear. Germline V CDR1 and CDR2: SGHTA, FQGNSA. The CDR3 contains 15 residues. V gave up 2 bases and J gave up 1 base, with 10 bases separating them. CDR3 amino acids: CASSLSAIRTDTQYF. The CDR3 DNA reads TGTGCCAGCAGCTTAAGTGCTATCCGCACAGATACGCAGTATTTT.

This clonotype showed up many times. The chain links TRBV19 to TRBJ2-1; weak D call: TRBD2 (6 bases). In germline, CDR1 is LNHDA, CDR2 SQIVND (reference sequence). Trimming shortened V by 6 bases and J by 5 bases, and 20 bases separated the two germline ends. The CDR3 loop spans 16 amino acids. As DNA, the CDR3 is TGTGCCAGTAGCCCCGAGGACGGGAGCGTTAACAATGAGCAGTTCTTC. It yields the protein CASSPEDGSVNNEQFF. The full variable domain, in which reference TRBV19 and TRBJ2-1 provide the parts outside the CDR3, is DGGITQSPKYLFRKEGQNVTLSCEQNLNHDAMYWYRQDPGQGLRLIYYSQIVNDFQKGDIAEGYSVSREKKESFPLTVTSAQKNPTAFYLCASSPEDGSVNNEQFFGPGTRLTVL.

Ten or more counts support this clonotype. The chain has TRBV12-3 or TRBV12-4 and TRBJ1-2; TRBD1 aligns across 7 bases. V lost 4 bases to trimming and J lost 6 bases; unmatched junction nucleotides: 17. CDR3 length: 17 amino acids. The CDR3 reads CASSSRPRTGGQNGYTF. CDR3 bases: TGTGCCAGCAGTTCCCGACCGCGGACAGGCGGACAAAATGGCTACACCTTC.

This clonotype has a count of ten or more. The CDR3 loop reads CASSLTPSTGELFF. The CDR3 DNA reads TGTGCCAGCAGCTTAACCCCTAGTACCGGGGAGCTGTTTTTT. The V gene is TRBV11-3, the J gene TRBJ2-2; no definite D call. The CDR3 has 14 amino acids. The germline CDR1 and CDR2 sequences are SGHNT and YENEEA. V lost 2 bases and J 5 bases, leaving 9 bases between the germline ends.

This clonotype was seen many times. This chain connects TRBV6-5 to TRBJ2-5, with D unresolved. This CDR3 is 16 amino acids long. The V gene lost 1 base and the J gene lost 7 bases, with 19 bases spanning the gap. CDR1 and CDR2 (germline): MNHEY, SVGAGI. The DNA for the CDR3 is TGTGCCAGCAGTTACTTAGAGCTCGACCCGGTGGGGACCCAGTACTTC. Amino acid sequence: CASSYLELDPVGTQYF.

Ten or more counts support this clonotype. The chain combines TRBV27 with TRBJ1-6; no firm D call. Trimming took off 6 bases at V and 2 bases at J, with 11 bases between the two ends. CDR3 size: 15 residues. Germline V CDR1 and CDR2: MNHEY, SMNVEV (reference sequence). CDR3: CASSLGLPYNSPLHF. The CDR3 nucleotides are TGTGCCAGCAGCCTAGGGCTACCCTATAATTCACCCCTCCACTTT.

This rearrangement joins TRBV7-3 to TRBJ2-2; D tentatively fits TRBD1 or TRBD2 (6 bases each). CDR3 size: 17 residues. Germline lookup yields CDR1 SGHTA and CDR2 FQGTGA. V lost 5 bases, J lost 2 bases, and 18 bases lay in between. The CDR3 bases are TGTGCCAGCAGCATGGATGGGGGGCGAGTTAACACCGGGGAGCTGTTTTTT. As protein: CASSMDGGRVNTGELFF.

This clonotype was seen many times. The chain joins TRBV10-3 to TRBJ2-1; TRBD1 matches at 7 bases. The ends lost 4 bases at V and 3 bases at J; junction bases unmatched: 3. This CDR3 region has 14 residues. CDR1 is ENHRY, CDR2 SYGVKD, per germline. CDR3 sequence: CAISVRDSYNEQFF. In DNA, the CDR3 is TGTGCCATCAGTGTAAGGGACAGCTACAATGAGCAGTTCTTC.

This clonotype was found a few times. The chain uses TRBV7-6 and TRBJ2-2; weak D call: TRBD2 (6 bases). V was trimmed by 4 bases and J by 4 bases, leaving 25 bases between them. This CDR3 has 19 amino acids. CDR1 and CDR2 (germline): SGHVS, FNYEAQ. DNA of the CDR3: TGTGCCAGCAGCTCCCCGCGGGAATCGACAACACAGTTCACCGGGGAGCTGTTTTTT. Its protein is CASSSPRESTTQFTGELFF.

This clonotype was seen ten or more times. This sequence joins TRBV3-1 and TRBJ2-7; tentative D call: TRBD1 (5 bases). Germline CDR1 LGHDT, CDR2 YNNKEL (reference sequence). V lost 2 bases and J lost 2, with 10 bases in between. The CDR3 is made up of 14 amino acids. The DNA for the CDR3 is TGTGCCAGCAGCCAAAACCGACAGACCTACGAGCAGTACTTC. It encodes CASSQNRQTYEQYF.

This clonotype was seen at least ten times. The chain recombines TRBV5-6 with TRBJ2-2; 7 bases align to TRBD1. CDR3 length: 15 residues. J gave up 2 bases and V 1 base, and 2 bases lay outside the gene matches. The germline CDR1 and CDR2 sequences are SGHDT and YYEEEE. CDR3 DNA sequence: TGTGCCAGCAGCTTGACAGGGGCCAACACCGGGGAGCTGTTTTTT. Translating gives CASSLTGANTGELFF.

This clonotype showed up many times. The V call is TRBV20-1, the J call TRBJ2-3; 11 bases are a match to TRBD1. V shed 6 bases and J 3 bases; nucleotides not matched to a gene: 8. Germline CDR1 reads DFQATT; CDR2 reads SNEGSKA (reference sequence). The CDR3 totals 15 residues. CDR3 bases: TGCAGTGCACCCTGGACAGGGGGCCCAACAGATACGCAGTATTTT. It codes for CSAPWTGGPTDTQYF.

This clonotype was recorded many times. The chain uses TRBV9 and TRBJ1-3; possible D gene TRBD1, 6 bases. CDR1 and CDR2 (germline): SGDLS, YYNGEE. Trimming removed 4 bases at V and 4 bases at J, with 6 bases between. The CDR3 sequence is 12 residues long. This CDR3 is CASSQGGNTIYF. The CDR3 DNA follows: TGTGCCAGCAGCCAGGGGGGAAACACCATATATTTT.

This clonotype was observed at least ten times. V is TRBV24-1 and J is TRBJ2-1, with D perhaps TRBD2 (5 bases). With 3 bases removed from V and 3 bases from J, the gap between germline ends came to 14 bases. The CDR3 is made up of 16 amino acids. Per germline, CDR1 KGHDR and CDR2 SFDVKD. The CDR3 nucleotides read TGTGCCACCAGTGATGAGACCCCGGGAAGCTACAATGAGCAGTTCTTC. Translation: CATSDETPGSYNEQFF.

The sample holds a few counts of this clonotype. CDR3 residues: CASSLGRQLAGELFF. Here the CDR3 DNA reads TGTGCCAGCAGTTTGGGGCGGCAACTCGCCGGGGAGCTGTTTTTT. The rearrangement links TRBV12-3 or TRBV12-4 to TRBJ2-2, with D perhaps matching TRBD1 (5 bases). V was pared by 3 bases and J by 6 bases, with 14 bases between. The CDR3 is 15 amino acids.

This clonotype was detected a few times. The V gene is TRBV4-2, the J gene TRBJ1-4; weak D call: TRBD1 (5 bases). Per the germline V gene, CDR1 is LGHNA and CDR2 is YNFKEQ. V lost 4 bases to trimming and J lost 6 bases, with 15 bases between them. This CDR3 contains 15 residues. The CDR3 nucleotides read TGTGCCAGCAGCCCGCCGGGACGAGTGGATGAAAAACTGTTTTTT. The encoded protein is CASSPPGRVDEKLFF.

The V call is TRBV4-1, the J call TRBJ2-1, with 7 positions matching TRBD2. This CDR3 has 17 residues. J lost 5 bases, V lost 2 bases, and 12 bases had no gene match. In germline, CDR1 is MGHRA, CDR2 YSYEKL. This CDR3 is CASSQRQGGLLNNEQFF. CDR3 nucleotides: TGCGCCAGCAGCCAACGCCAGGGAGGGCTTTTGAACAATGAGCAGTTCTTC.

The CDR3 DNA reads TGTGCCTGGAGTTCTACGGGCTACACCTTC. This codes for CAWSSTGYTF. The genes are TRBV30 and TRBJ1-2; no firm D call. Looked up from germline, CDR1 is GTSNPN and CDR2 is SVGIG (reference sequence). The CDR3 length is 10 residues. The V and J ends lost 2 bases and 8 bases respectively, with 6 bases between them.

The chain's CDR3 is CAISRFSTGSGGNEQFF. DNA of the CDR3: TGTGCCATCAGCCGCTTTTCGACAGGATCGGGCGGCAATGAGCAGTTCTTC. The chain carries TRBV12-3 or TRBV12-4 and TRBJ2-1; TRBD1 is a possible D gene (6 bases). V was pared by 10 bases and J by 6 bases, with 28 bases between. This CDR3 comprises 17 residues.

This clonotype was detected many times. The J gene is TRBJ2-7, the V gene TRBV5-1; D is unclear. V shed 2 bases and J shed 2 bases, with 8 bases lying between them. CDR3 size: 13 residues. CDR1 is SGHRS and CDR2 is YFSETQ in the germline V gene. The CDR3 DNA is TGCGCCAGCAGCTTAGAACATGCCTACGAGCAGTACTTC. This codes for CASSLEHAYEQYF.

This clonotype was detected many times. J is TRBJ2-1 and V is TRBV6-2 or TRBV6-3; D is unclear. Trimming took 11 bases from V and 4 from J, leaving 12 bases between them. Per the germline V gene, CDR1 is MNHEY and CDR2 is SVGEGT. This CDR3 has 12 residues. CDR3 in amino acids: CAVGSGYNEQFF. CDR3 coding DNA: TGTGCCGTCGGGTCGGGTTACAATGAGCAGTTCTTC.

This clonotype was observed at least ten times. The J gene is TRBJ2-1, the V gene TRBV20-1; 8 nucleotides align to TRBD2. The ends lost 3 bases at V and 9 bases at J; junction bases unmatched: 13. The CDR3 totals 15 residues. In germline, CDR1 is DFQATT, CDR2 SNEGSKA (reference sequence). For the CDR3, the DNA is TGCAGTGCTAGGATAGCGGGGCCCTGGGGTGGTGAGCAGTTCTTC. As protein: CSARIAGPWGGEQFF.

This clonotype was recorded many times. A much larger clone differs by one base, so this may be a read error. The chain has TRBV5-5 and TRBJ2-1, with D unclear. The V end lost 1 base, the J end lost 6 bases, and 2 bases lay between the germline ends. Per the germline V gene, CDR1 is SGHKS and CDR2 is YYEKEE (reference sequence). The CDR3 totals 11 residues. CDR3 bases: TGTGCCAGCAGCTTGATCAATGAGCAGTTCTTC. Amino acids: CASSLINEQFF. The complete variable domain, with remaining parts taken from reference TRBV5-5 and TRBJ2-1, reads DAGVTQSPTHLIKTRGQQVTLRCSPISGHKSVSWYQQVLGQGPQFIFQYYEKEERGRGNFPDRFSARQFPNYSSELNVNALLLGDSALYLCASSLINEQFFGPGTRLTVL.